This TCR beta chain was profiled in a study of blood T cells in healthy people across ages. Per sample, extraction of total RNA gave at least 5 micrograms in every case. V lost 0 bases to trimming and J lost 6 bases; unmatched junction nucleotides: 7. The CDR3 contains 14 residues. Germline assignment: CDR1 DFQATT and CDR2 SNEGSKA (reference sequence). A J-beta primer mix and a sample-barcoded 5' primer were used in a second PCR of about 7 to 12 cycles. TCRdb reprocessed the 5' RACE reads via MiXCR and lists one record per CDR3 protein. The top ten hold 20% to 25% of the sample, which has 1.5 million to 2 million distinct CDR3 sequences, roughly two fifths seen once. This clonotype has just a few counts.

The sample was blood. The rearrangement joins TRBV20-1 to TRBJ1-1; 7 nucleotides agree with TRBD1. The sequence came from a human donor in good health. CDR3 amino acids: CSARDRGRSPEAFF. CDR3 in DNA: TGCAGTGCTAGAGACAGGGGGAGGTCTCCTGAAGCTTTCTTT.